Many counts were recorded for the clone carrying this T cell receptor (beta chain). Its antigen is not identified. These data originate in a study of regulatory T cells in long-lasting Graves disease. About the study: The study counted Graves' disease as persistent given over 5 years of antithyroid drugs and positive TSH receptor antibodies.

The time point: persistent/refractory GD, antithyroid drugs over 5 years with positive TRAb. Generation of the TCR library employed RNA extracted from PBMCs. Study-wide results and caveats: Persistent-disease Graves' patients showed less TCR diversity than new cases.

Construction of the TCR beta libraries employed iRepertoire HTBI primers in conjunction with Arm-PCR of CDR3 regions. MiXCR, run by TCRdb on the multiplex PCR reads, gives a single entry per CDR3 protein. This repertoire shows fewer than 550,000 distinct CDR3 sequences, roughly 21% found once; its top ten account for around 7%. The material sequenced was peripheral blood mononuclear cells (PBMCs), taken when the disease was refractory, from a patient treated with antithyroid drugs. The receptor was derived from a female donor with Graves disease.

CDR3 in amino acids: CSASRGEGGETQYF. The CDR3 DNA is TGCAGTGCTAGCCGCGGTGAGGGCGGGGAGACCCAGTACTTC. The rearrangement uses TRBV20-1 and TRBJ2-5; D possibly corresponds to TRBD2 (5 bases). Trimming pared 3 bases from V and 5 bases from J, leaving 16 bases between. Looked up from germline, CDR1 is DFQATT and CDR2 is SNEGSKA (reference sequence). The CDR3 runs to 14 residues.